Below are 17 T cell receptor beta chains sequenced from a single sample in a study of blood T cell repertoires in COVID-19 (dated by TCRdb to about 2020). The library relied on the immunoSEQ multiplex PCR assay. TCRdb limited this immuneACCESS table to in-frame rearrangements with V and J called. A share of clones is missing; checked studies link under half to unresolved V genes, and the rest is unexplained. The sample table holds under 200,000 clones, of which roughly 85% were seen once. About 22% of the sample rests with the top ten. The sample comprised peripheral blood. These receptors all stem from a man aged 55 to 70 with active or convalescent COVID-19.

This chain links TRBV9 with TRBJ2-5, with 11 nucleotides matching TRBD2. Losses at the gene ends were 4 bases for V and 3 bases for J; bases not matched to a gene: 5. The CDR3 is 15 amino acids. Germline CDR1 SGDLS, CDR2 YYNGEE. The CDR3 here is CASSPETSGEETQYF. The CDR3 nucleotides are TGTGCCAGCAGCCCAGAGACTAGCGGGGAAGAGACCCAGTACTTC.

This sequence joins TRBV9 and TRBJ2-3, with 8 bases that match TRBD2. Trimming cost V 0 bases and J 4 bases; bases outside gene matches: 7. Per germline, CDR1 SGDLS and CDR2 YYNGEE. The CDR3 is 16 residues long. The CDR3 region is CASSVGGSGDPDTQYF. CDR3 coding DNA: TGTGCCAGCAGCGTAGGGGGTAGCGGGGACCCAGATACGCAGTATTTT.

V and J are TRBV4-1 and TRBJ1-5; D call uncertain. Trimming removed 8 bases from V and 2 bases from J, with 13 bases in between. CDR1 is MGHRA, CDR2 YSYEKL, per germline. CDR3 length: 14 residues. Here the CDR3 reads CASAPGRGNQPQHF. In DNA, the CDR3 is TGCGCCAGCGCTCCTGGTCGGGGCAATCAGCCCCAGCATTTT.

The V gene is TRBV19, the J gene TRBJ1-2; perhaps TRBD1 as D (6 bases). The V end was cut by 5 bases, the J end by 1 base, with 14 bases between. This CDR3 contains 15 residues. The germline V gene encodes CDR1 LNHDA and CDR2 SQIVND (reference sequence). CDR3 bases: TGTGCCAGTAGTCGGACCCGACAGGATAACTATGGCTACACCTTC. Residues: CASSRTRQDNYGYTF.

This clone was seen more than once but under ten times. The chain uses TRBV3-1 (or the pseudogene TRBV3-2) and TRBJ2-7; 9 bases line up with TRBD2. CDR3 length: 14 residues. The germline V gene has CDR1 LGHDT and CDR2 YNNKEL (reference sequence). The V gene end was trimmed by 4 bases and the J gene end by 2 bases; junction bases not matched to a gene: 3. This CDR3 is CASSRAGGTYEQYF. CDR3 nucleotides: TGTGCCAGCAGCCGGGCGGGGGGGACCTACGAGCAGTACTTC.

This chain connects TRBV29-1 to TRBJ2-3, with 8 bases aligning to TRBD2. The CDR3 has 15 residues. Trimming cost V 2 bases and J 2 bases; bases outside gene matches: 6. Germline V gene lookup returns CDR1 SQVTM and CDR2 ANQGSEA. The CDR3 DNA sequence: TGCAGCGTTGAATCGGTGCGGGGGGCCACAGATACGCAGTATTTT. This translates into CSVESVRGATDTQYF.

To note about this clone: Other nucleotide sequences from this sample produce the same CDR3. The rearrangement uses TRBV5-4 and TRBJ1-4; TRBD1 aligns across 9 bases. Looked up from germline, CDR1 is SGHNT and CDR2 is YYREEE (reference sequence). The CDR3 runs to 14 residues. Trimming removed 4 bases from V and 8 bases from J; junction bases left unmatched: 6. The CDR3 sequence is CASSLQGAGEKLFF. The CDR3 coding sequence is TGTGCCAGCAGCCTACAGGGGGCTGGAGAAAAACTGTTTTTT.

CDR3 amino acids: CASGNSDRGLRGGSGRNTEAFF. The DNA of the CDR3 is TGTGCTAGTGGTAATTCGGACAGGGGGCTGCGAGGGGGTTCGGGAAGGAACACTGAAGCTTTCTTT. This chain connects TRBV12-5 to TRBJ1-1; 11 bases agree with TRBD1. The V gene end was trimmed by 5 bases and the J gene end by 1 base; junction bases not matched to a gene: 24. The CDR3 extends over 22 amino acids. The V gene's germline CDR1 is LGHNT and CDR2 FRNRAP. Variable domain in full (rest from reference TRBV12-5 and TRBJ1-1): DARVTQTPRHKVTEMGQEVTMRCQPILGHNTVFWYRQTMMQGLELLAYFRNRAPLDDSGMPKDRFSAEMPDATLATLKIQPSEPRDSAVYFCASGNSDRGLRGGSGRNTEAFFGQGTRLTVV.

The J gene is TRBJ2-1, the V gene TRBV2; 14 nucleotides line up with TRBD2. The V segment lost 1 base and the J segment 2 bases; nucleotides outside the gene matches: 1. CDR1 is SNHLY and CDR2 is FYNNEI in the germline V gene. The CDR3 has 17 amino acids. The DNA for the CDR3 is TGTGCCAGCAGTGAAGGACTAGCGGGGGGGCCCTACAATGAGCAGTTCTTC. Residues: CASSEGLAGGPYNEQFF.

The CDR3 is CASKTGQPNEKLFF. CDR3 nucleotide sequence: TGTGCCAGCAAAACGGGACAGCCGAATGAAAAACTGTTTTTT. The chain recombines TRBV6-5 with TRBJ1-4, with TRBD1 matching over 7 bases. Per the germline V gene, CDR1 is MNHEY and CDR2 is SVGAGI. The CDR3 length is 14 residues. Unmatched junction bases numbered 7, after V lost 7 bases and J lost 5 bases.

The chain joins TRBV11-3 to TRBJ1-6; D unclear. This CDR3 comprises 18 residues. CDR1 is SGHNT, CDR2 YENEEA, per germline. V dropped 1 base and J dropped 2 bases, with 15 bases sitting between them. CDR3 region: CASSLGPVEAAYNSPLHF. DNA for the CDR3: TGTGCCAGCAGCTTAGGCCCGGTGGAGGCAGCCTATAATTCACCCCTCCACTTT.

The chain uses TRBV7-6 and TRBJ2-1; unclear D gene. Trimming left V 0 bases short and J 8 bases short, with 11 bases between. This CDR3 has 14 residues. The germline V gene encodes CDR1 SGHVS and CDR2 FNYEAQ. CDR3: CASSLAVRSDEQFF. The CDR3, as DNA: TGTGCCAGCAGCTTAGCCGTCCGCAGCGATGAGCAGTTCTTC.

The chain couples TRBV6-6 to TRBJ2-5; the D gene is possibly TRBD1 (6 bases). Trimming removed 7 bases from V and 2 bases from J, with 11 bases in between. From germline, CDR1 is MNHNY and CDR2 SVGAGI (reference sequence). CDR3 length: 13 residues. The CDR3 nucleotides read TGTGCCAGCACCAGGGGCTCACAAGAGACCCAGTACTTC. It encodes CASTRGSQETQYF.

The chain links TRBV12-3 or TRBV12-4 to TRBJ1-2; 8 bases line up with TRBD1. V lost 6 bases and J lost 7; bases outside the gene matches: 4. The CDR3 length is 12 residues. The CDR3: CASRQGAAGYTF. In nucleotides, the CDR3 is TGTGCCAGCAGGCAGGGGGCAGCTGGCTACACCTTC.

This chain connects TRBV5-8 to TRBJ2-5; weak D call: TRBD1 (5 bases). V lost 0 bases and J lost 2, with 8 bases in between. CDR1 and CDR2 from the germline V gene are SGHTS and YDEGEE. The CDR3 extends over 14 amino acids. The CDR3 nucleotides read TGTGCCAGCAGCTTGGGACAGCTTCAAGAGACCCAGTACTTC. Translating it yields CASSLGQLQETQYF.

V and J are TRBV10-2 and TRBJ1-6; a possible D gene is TRBD1 (6 bases). V lost 3 bases to trimming and J lost 7 bases, with 10 bases between them. Per the germline V gene, CDR1 is WSHSY and CDR2 is SAAADI. This CDR3 contains 14 residues. The CDR3 reads CASSEQGPNSPLHF. CDR3 in DNA: TGCGCCAGCAGTGAACAGGGACCGAATTCACCCCTCCACTTT.

This rearrangement joins TRBV5-1 to TRBJ2-7; TRBD1 might be the D (6 bases). The CDR3 totals 16 residues. V was clipped by 4 bases and J by 2 bases, with 19 bases between them. Germline V gives CDR1 SGHRS, CDR2 YFSETQ. The CDR3 region is CASSPWDTADAYEQYF. The CDR3 nucleotides are TGCGCCAGCAGCCCGTGGGACACCGCCGATGCCTACGAGCAGTACTTC.